One T cell receptor beta chain is described in this entry. Which antigen it targets is not known. No clone much larger than this one lies a single base away; base qualities are absent. The sample comes from a study of blood T cell repertoires in COVID-19 (dated by TCRdb to 2019 to 2021). For the study in its entirety: The collaborator samples originated in the United States, Italy and Spain and spanned the acute and convalescent phases of COVID-19. The material from the prospective study consisted of cDNA or gDNA derived from T cells, B-cell-depleted T cells, or PBMCs. Deeply sampled blood TCRbeta repertoires from subjects exposed to, actively infected with, or recovered from COVID-19 were included in the dataset. The repertoires were made available in a free public database intended to serve as a resource for research on the immune response to SARS-CoV-2. Samples came from the ongoing ImmuneRACE study (first 160 participants) plus 1,254 subjects from 6 global collaborators. A de-identified subject ID, COVID-19 status, age in years and sex were almost always included in the sample metadata. Where available, HLA class I and class II types were obtained from metadata supplied by the sample provider rather than from assay-based typing.

General findings and caveats noted by the study authors: How much clinical and demographic metadata was included differed by source and by participant, and the metadata was provided uncurated.

Compared with germline, V lacks 3 bases and J lacks 8 bases; bases without a gene match: 6. The CDR3 contains 13 residues, cysteine and phenylalanine counted. The read is trimmed to its CDR3 DNA, 39 bases read in frame from base 1. The immunoSEQ Assay, a bias-controlled multiplex PCR, was used to amplify TCRbeta CDR3 regions from genomic DNA. From the authors' description of their analysis: The number of nucleated cells in each sample was estimated from the amplification of reference gene primers within the assay. To quantify the absolute abundance of each unique TCRbeta CDR3 rearrangement, sequence reads were collapsed and filtered. For each sample, productive Simpson clonality was calculated as the square root of Simpson's diversity index over productive rearrangements. The immuneACCESS repertoire file appears here via TCRdb, limited to in-frame rearrangements. These files lack a portion of the clones; in checked studies, under half of the deficit traces to unresolved V genes, and the cause of the others is not known. D and trimming were read from the DNA, whereas the V and J calls and clone size are those reported in that table. This sample is represented by roughly 90,000 clones; less than 85% of them were singletons. The ten largest clones capture roughly 40% of the sample.

Each collaborating institution followed its own protocols to collect whole blood in K2EDTA tubes. For TCRbeta analysis, collaborator samples were shipped as frozen whole blood, as isolated PBMCs, or as DNA extracted from either sample type. Sequencing was carried out using peripheral blood. The sequence is built from TRBV12-3 or TRBV12-4 and TRBJ1-2, with 7 bases aligning to TRBD1. This TCR came from a man at least 80 years old with acute or convalescent COVID-19. The CDR3 protein sequence reads: CASSLVSGGGYTF. The bases read TGTGCCAGCAGTTTGGTGTCAGGGGGAGGCTACACCTTC.